This TCR beta chain was sequenced during a study of cytomegalovirus exposure and HLA in healthy donors. PCR involved 60 Vbeta and 13 Jbeta primers. Profiled with immunoSEQ multiplex PCR; TCRdb holds only in-frame clones, not every one. The data show 100,000 to 150,000 clones, more than 65% seen once. Trimming took 5 bases from V and 0 from J, leaving 17 bases between them. Germline V CDR1 and CDR2: SGHRS, YFSETQ. The CDR3 contains 16 residues. General study points: The authors later found HLA-associated TCR beta chains more clonally expanded than equally common others. With high specificity and sensitivity, the classifier reportedly diagnosed cytomegalovirus status.

As for this clone: Its antigen is unidentified.

This TCR was sampled from a man aged 45-65 years in good health and CMV-seronegative. Sequencing was carried out using PBMCs. The chain carries TRBV5-1 and TRBJ1-1; D is unresolved. CDR3: CASRPSRGSLNTEAFF. The DNA of the CDR3 is TGCGCCAGCAGGCCGTCACGAGGAAGTCTGAACACTGAAGCTTTCTTT.